This T cell receptor (beta chain) was identified during a study of response to subunit inactivated influenza vaccine. The CDR3 runs to 14 residues. CDR1 LNHNV and CDR2 YYDKDF come from the germline V gene (reference sequence). The ends were cut back, 1 base at V and 4 bases at J, with 11 bases in the middle. TCRdb itself ran the RT-PCR reads through MiXCR, one entry per CDR3 protein. The table has about 540,000 distinct CDR3 sequences, under 30% seen once; the top ten hold roughly 2.8%. This clonotype was recorded only once. The same data also contributed to another study, on T cells expressing NK-cell markers. According to that study: A 5'RACE template switching approach incorporating UMIs was used to make TCR beta cDNA. In four donors, these clonotypes also led the CD3+CD56-NKG2C+ fraction.

Sequencing used CD4+ T cells sorted from PBMCs, obtained about 13 days after vaccination. The receptor's source is a man aged 50 or older who received an inactivated influenza vaccine. V usage is TRBV15 and J usage is TRBJ2-7; no reliable D call. The CDR3 spells CATSRGPYSYEQYF. Written as DNA, the CDR3 is TGTGCCACCAGCAGAGGACCCTATAGTTACGAGCAGTACTTC.